Listed below are T cell receptor beta chains from one sample, sequenced in a study of blood T cell repertoires in COVID-19. The data were produced by immunoSEQ multiplex PCR, yet TCRdb's version contains in-frame clones alone and is incomplete. Of about 400,000 clones in the sample, nearly 90% are singletons; the top ten hold roughly 2%. Material: PBMCs or T cells enriched from blood (not recorded which). These receptors were collected from a woman younger than 35 with acute COVID-19. CDR3s include the opening cysteine and the closing phenylalanine or tryptophan. D genes are given only for firm matches. Clone sizes are given selectively: once, few, many, or a class where the clone is expanded.

v_gene: TRBV9; j_gene: TRBJ1-2; d_gene: NA; abundance: NA; CDR3aa: CASTDGGVNGYTF; CDR3nt: TGTGCCAGCACCGACGGGGGTGTCAATGGCTACACCTTC
v_gene: TRBV5-4; j_gene: TRBJ2-7; d_gene: NA; abundance: NA; CDR3aa: CASSTPDSTYYEQYF; CDR3nt: TGTGCCAGCAGCACCCCGGACAGCACCTACTACGAGCAGTACTTC
v_gene: TRBV5-6; j_gene: TRBJ2-7; d_gene: TRBD1; abundance: NA; CDR3aa: CASSPGQGFSYEQYF; CDR3nt: TGTGCCAGCAGCCCTGGACAGGGATTCTCCTACGAGCAGTACTTC
v_gene: TRBV9; j_gene: TRBJ1-4; d_gene: TRBD1; abundance: NA; CDR3aa: CASSPTGTGIEEKLFF; CDR3nt: TGTGCCAGCAGCCCTACCGGGACAGGGATAGAAGAAAAACTGTTTTTT
v_gene: TRBV5-6; j_gene: TRBJ1-5; d_gene: NA; abundance: once; CDR3aa: CASSLGRQPQHF; CDR3nt: TGTGCCAGCAGCCTAGGGAGGCAGCCCCAGCATTTT
v_gene: TRBV27; j_gene: TRBJ2-2; d_gene: NA; abundance: NA; CDR3aa: CASTQLTGVNTGELFF; CDR3nt: TGTGCCAGCACCCAATTGACCGGGGTTAACACCGGGGAGCTGTTTTTT
v_gene: TRBV6-5; j_gene: TRBJ1-1; d_gene: NA; abundance: NA; CDR3aa: CASSYSGGRAFF; CDR3nt: TGTGCCAGCAGTTACTCGGGGGGGCGAGCTTTCTTT
v_gene: TRBV10-3; j_gene: TRBJ1-3; d_gene: NA; abundance: NA; CDR3aa: CAISEQMAGYGNTIYF; CDR3nt: TGTGCCATCAGTGAGCAAATGGCGGGGTACGGAAACACCATATATTTT
v_gene: TRBV5-4; j_gene: TRBJ1-5; d_gene: TRBD1; abundance: NA; CDR3aa: CASSPQGGTNQPQHF; CDR3nt: TGTGCCAGCAGCCCACAGGGGGGAACAAATCAGCCCCAGCATTTT
v_gene: TRBV29-1; j_gene: TRBJ2-5; d_gene: NA; abundance: NA; CDR3aa: CSVVTAQETQYF; CDR3nt: TGCAGCGTTGTAACAGCCCAAGAGACCCAGTACTTC